A selection of T cell receptor beta chains follows, all from one sample in a study of early T cells in non-severe SARS-CoV-2 infection. Using its own MiXCR run on the 5' RACE reads, TCRdb lists one record per CDR3 protein. The table shows some 70,000 distinct CDR3 sequences, with less than 15% occurring only once. Sequencing used whole blood. The receptors stem from an adult who was a healthcare worker with PCR-confirmed SARS-CoV-2 infection or an uninfected control (not recorded which). CDR3s include the opening cysteine and the closing phenylalanine or tryptophan. D genes are given only for firm matches. Rows give clone size only sometimes, using once, few, many, or a class for an expanded clone.

D gene	J gene	V gene	clone size	CDR3 protein
TRBD2	TRBJ2-3	TRBV7-8	many	CASSLTSGSLSDTQYF
TRBD2	TRBJ2-7	TRBV20-1	few	CSARGRLLAGAYEQYF
-	TRBJ2-1	TRBV18	many	CASSPLQGGNEQFF
TRBD1	TRBJ2-7	TRBV19	few	CASSIPGTGGREQYF
-	TRBJ2-3	TRBV7-8	few	CASSSPVLASTDTQYF
-	TRBJ2-1	TRBV15	many	CATNGRAPITYNEQFF
TRBD2	TRBJ2-3	TRBV7-2	many	CASSVHPSGGTDTQYF
TRBD2	TRBJ2-3	TRBV28	few	CASSFAGRGSTDTQYF
TRBD2	TRBJ2-3	TRBV6-8	-	CASSYLPDISSGRPDTQYF
-	TRBJ1-3	TRBV28	many	CASSSYGGSGNTIYF
-	TRBJ2-5	TRBV29-1	many	CSVLGLQETQYF
TRBD1	TRBJ2-2	TRBV20-1	many	CSARTLGQGRTRGGELFF
TRBD1	TRBJ2-7	TRBV6-1	-	CASSRGGRSYEQYF
TRBD1	TRBJ2-3	TRBV29-1	-	CSVAGTVGGWDSDTQYF
-	TRBJ2-3	TRBV6-1	few	CASSANPTVDTQYF
-	TRBJ2-2	TRBV29-1	many	CSVGQGRNTGELFF
TRBD2	TRBJ2-1	TRBV27	many	CASSPGTSVYNEQFF
-	TRBJ2-6	TRBV5-1	-	CASSLMASGANVLTF
TRBD2	TRBJ2-1	TRBV18	many	CASSSLAGGHSYNEQFF
-	TRBJ2-7	TRBV7-6	many	CASSLGGAGIEQYF
TRBD1	TRBJ2-7	TRBV5-1	-	CASNEGTAATEQYF
-	TRBJ1-2	TRBV29-1	few	CSVEAALGGYTF
-	TRBJ2-3	TRBV5-1	many	CASRPEWGFPDTQYF
-	TRBJ2-1	TRBV6-2/TRBV6-3	many	CASRPDGSYNEQFF
TRBD1	TRBJ1-5	TRBV5-8	many	CASSRGQGLSNQPQHF
-	TRBJ2-7	TRBV30	few	CAWSVSGAREQYF
TRBD1	TRBJ1-5	TRBV28	-	CASSLTGDGQPQHF
TRBD1	TRBJ2-7	TRBV20-1	few	CSAHETGAVWEQYF
TRBD2	TRBJ2-7	TRBV29-1	few	CSVITGLAGDEQYF
-	TRBJ2-7	TRBV28	-	CASIPSGVRNEQYF
-	TRBJ1-3	TRBV28	few	CASSLSLSSGNTIYF
-	TRBJ2-7	TRBV28	many	CASSSQGQRLLYEQYF
-	TRBJ2-7	TRBV12-3/TRBV12-4	few	CASSFGPLYEQYF
-	TRBJ2-2	TRBV6-5	many	CASSYGAAPQTGELFF